This TCR beta chain appears in the sequencing data of a study of blood T cell repertoires in COVID-19. Study-level information: The samples span acute and convalescent COVID-19 from the United States, Italy and Spain. T cells, B-cell-depleted T cells, or PBMCs supplied cDNA or gDNA.

In Seattle, patients joined the study during active infection and were tracked longitudinally. TCRdb keeps only in-frame clones here, not all; method: immunoSEQ multiplex PCR. The sample holds 200,000 to 250,000 clones; 83% are singletons and the top ten take 1.3%. The CDR3 has 13 residues. Germline CDR1 reads MNHEY; CDR2 reads SVGAGI. The germline V and J ends were trimmed by 8 bases and 0 bases, with 7 bases remaining between them. This chain uses TRBV6-5 with TRBJ2-2; possibly TRBD1 for D (6 bases). Sequenced material: peripheral blood. The TCR originated in a woman aged 25 to 45 with COVID-19, enrolled during active disease. The CDR3 loop is CASGTPNTGELFF. The CDR3 nucleotides are TGTGCCAGCGGGACACCGAACACCGGGGAGCTGTTTTTT.